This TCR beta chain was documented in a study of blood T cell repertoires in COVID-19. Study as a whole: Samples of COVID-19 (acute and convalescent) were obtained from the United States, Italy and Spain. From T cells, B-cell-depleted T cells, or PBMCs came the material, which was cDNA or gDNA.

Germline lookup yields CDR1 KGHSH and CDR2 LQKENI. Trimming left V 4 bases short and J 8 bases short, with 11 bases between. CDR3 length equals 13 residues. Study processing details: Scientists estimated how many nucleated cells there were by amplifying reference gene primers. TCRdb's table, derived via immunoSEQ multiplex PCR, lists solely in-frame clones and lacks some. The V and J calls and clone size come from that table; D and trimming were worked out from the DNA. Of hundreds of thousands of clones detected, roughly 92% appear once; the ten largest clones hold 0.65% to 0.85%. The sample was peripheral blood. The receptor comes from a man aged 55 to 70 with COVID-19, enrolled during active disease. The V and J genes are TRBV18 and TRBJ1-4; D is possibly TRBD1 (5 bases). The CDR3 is CASSQGFGEKLFF. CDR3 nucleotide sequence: TGTGCCAGCTCACAGGGGTTTGGCGAAAAACTGTTTTTT.